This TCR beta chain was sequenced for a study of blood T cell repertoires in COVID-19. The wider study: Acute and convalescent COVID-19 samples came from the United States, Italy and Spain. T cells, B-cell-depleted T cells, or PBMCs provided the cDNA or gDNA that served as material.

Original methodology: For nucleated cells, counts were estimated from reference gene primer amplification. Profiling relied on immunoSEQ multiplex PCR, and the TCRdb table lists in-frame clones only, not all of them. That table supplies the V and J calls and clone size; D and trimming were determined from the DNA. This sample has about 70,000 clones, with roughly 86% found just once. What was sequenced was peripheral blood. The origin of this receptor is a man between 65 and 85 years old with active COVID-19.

CDR3 coding DNA: TGTGCCAGCAGTTTTGTAGCGGGGACAGATACGCAGTATTTT. Protein: CASSFVAGTDTQYF. This chain joins TRBV28 and TRBJ2-3; 8 bases are shared with TRBD2. From germline, CDR1 is MDHEN and CDR2 SYDVKM. This CDR3 contains 14 residues. V lost 3 bases to trimming and J lost 3 bases; unmatched junction nucleotides: 2.